The 14 T cell receptor beta chains below were found in one sample sequenced in a study of post-analysis software for immune sequencing data. Unique molecular identifiers had been added to the TCR beta cDNA libraries. Each CDR3 protein gets one entry after TCRdb re-called the PCR reads with MiXCR. This table holds roughly 410,000 distinct CDR3 sequences, approximately 33% found once. The antigens of these receptors remain unknown. Findings of the study overall: Compared with controls, patients had more of roughly 5 TRBV segments, including TRBV5-6, TRBV5-1 and TRBV20-1.

The specimen sequenced was blood. The receptors here all came from a girl under 18 with multiple sclerosis.

The rearrangement links TRBV4-1 to TRBJ2-4; D gene ambiguous. The V end was cut by 0 bases, the J end by 0 bases, with 15 bases between. This CDR3 is 18 amino acids long. Germline CDR1 is MGHRA and CDR2 is YSYEKL. The CDR3 DNA reads TGCGCCAGCAGCCAAGATCTACGAGGATTACTAGCCAAAAACATTCAGTACTTC. This sequence encodes CASSQDLRGLLAKNIQYF.

CDR3 in amino acids: CASRSQRGAEAFF. CDR3 nucleotide sequence: TGCGCCAGCAGATCCCAAAGAGGGGCTGAAGCTTTCTTT. The V gene is TRBV10-2, the J gene TRBJ1-1; D perhaps matches TRBD1 (5 bases). The CDR3 runs to 13 residues. In germline, CDR1 is WSHSY, CDR2 SAAADI. V gave up 6 bases and J gave up 6 bases, with 14 bases separating them.

The V and J genes are TRBV7-9 and TRBJ2-7, with 10 bases identical to TRBD2. Germline loops: CDR1 SEHNR, CDR2 FQNEAQ (reference sequence). The CDR3 totals 15 residues. Losses at the gene ends were 4 bases for V and 1 base for J; bases not matched to a gene: 4. The CDR3 loop reads CASSSGLAASYEQYF. The DNA for the CDR3 is TGTGCCAGCAGCTCTGGACTAGCGGCATCCTACGAGCAGTACTTC.

The table lists this clonotype with many counts. The V and J genes are TRBV4-1 and TRBJ2-7; 8 positions agree with TRBD2. This CDR3 comprises 15 residues. The germline V gene has CDR1 MGHRA and CDR2 YSYEKL. The V and J ends lost 3 bases and 6 bases, in that order; junction bases with no gene match: 10. Written as DNA, the CDR3 is TGCGCCAGCAGCCACCGCGAGCGGGGGCTGGTCGAGCAGTACTTC. As protein: CASSHRERGLVEQYF.

Of note for this clonotype: The junction differs from germline at one of its ends, possibly a read error. The CDR3 reads CASSPRPDSYEQYF. CDR3 sequence (DNA): TGTGCTAGCAGTCCCCGCCCGGACAGCTACGAGCAGTACTTC. The J gene is TRBJ2-4, the V gene TRBV6-2 or TRBV6-3; tentative D call: TRBD1 (6 bases). The J call may be wrong; the DNA end is better matched by TRBJ2-7. The CDR3 extends over 14 amino acids. The germline V gene has CDR1 MNHEY and CDR2 SVGEGT.

The sample holds one count of this clonotype. CDR3 sequence reads: CSAKKTFYEQYF. For the CDR3, the DNA is TGCAGTGCTAAAAAAACGTTCTACGAGCAGTACTTC. The chain carries TRBV20-1 and TRBJ2-7; no clear D. The CDR3 loop spans 12 amino acids. CDR1 is DFQATT and CDR2 is SNEGSKA in the germline V gene (reference sequence). The ends were cut back, 4 bases at V and 3 bases at J, with 10 bases in the middle.

The CDR3 nucleotides read TGTGCCATCAGGTCCGGGACAGGGGCTTCTAACTATGGCTACACCTTC. Protein product: CAIRSGTGASNYGYTF. V and J are TRBV10-3 and TRBJ1-2; 10 bases are shared with TRBD1. The V and J ends lost 6 bases and 0 bases, in that order; junction bases with no gene match: 7. Germline-derived CDR1 and CDR2 are ENHRY and SYGVKD. The CDR3 has 16 amino acids.

The genes are TRBV15 and TRBJ2-3; a weak D match, TRBD1 (6 bases). Germline assignment: CDR1 LNHNV and CDR2 YYDKDF (reference sequence). This CDR3 spans 19 amino acids. With 3 bases removed from V and 1 base from J, the gap between germline ends came to 23 bases. The CDR3 here is CATSSELRGIGGRTDTQYF. The CDR3 nucleotides read TGTGCCACCAGCAGCGAACTAAGGGGGATTGGGGGCCGCACAGATACGCAGTATTTT.

The V gene is TRBV7-8, the J gene TRBJ1-1, with unresolved D. Trimming pared 1 base from V and 6 bases from J, leaving 9 bases between. The germline V gene has CDR1 SGHVS and CDR2 FQNEAQ. The CDR3 is made up of 13 amino acids. The CDR3 is CASSLGAGSEAFF. CDR3 DNA: TGTGCCAGCAGCTTAGGGGCCGGGTCTGAAGCTTTCTTT.

The sample holds a few counts of this clonotype. V usage is TRBV29-1 and J usage is TRBJ2-1; 9 bases align to TRBD1. Germline CDR1 SQVTM, CDR2 ANQGSEA. This CDR3 is 13 amino acids long. After removal of 4 bases from V and 4 bases from J, the junction contained 2 bases not matched to a gene. The CDR3 DNA reads as TGCAGCGTTGGGACAGGGGCGTACAATGAGCAGTTCTTC. Residues: CSVGTGAYNEQFF.

This clonotype was found a few times. The V call is TRBV7-8, the J call TRBJ2-5, with D uncertain. Germline CDR1 SGHVS, CDR2 FQNEAQ. Trimming took off 3 bases at V and 5 bases at J, with 10 bases between the two ends. CDR3 length: 13 residues. The CDR3 DNA reads as TGTGCCAGCAGCTTGATTCCTTTGGAGACCCAGTACTTC. This encodes CASSLIPLETQYF.

This chain joins TRBV6-5 and TRBJ1-1; D remains ambiguous. This CDR3 is built from 15 residues. V dropped 8 bases and J dropped 2 bases, with 18 bases sitting between them. Germline assignment: CDR1 MNHEY and CDR2 SVGAGI. The DNA for the CDR3 is TGTGCCAGCTCCCTCGGCCATGAGGGTAACACTGAAGCTTTCTTT. Translated, it gives CASSLGHEGNTEAFF.

This sequence joins TRBV5-1 and TRBJ2-2, with TRBD1 as a possible D gene (6 bases). Trimming removed 0 bases from V and 0 bases from J, with 9 bases in between. CDR1 is SGHRS, CDR2 YFSETQ, per germline. The length of the CDR3 is 16 residues. The CDR3 DNA reads TGCGCCAGCAGCTTGGTGGCAGGGGCGAACACCGGGGAGCTGTTTTTT. This encodes CASSLVAGANTGELFF.

The sample holds many counts of this clonotype. This rearrangement joins TRBV4-3 to TRBJ2-7; the D gene is possibly TRBD2 (5 bases). V lost 4 bases and J lost 2, with 12 bases in between. This CDR3 region has 14 residues. Looked up from germline, CDR1 is LGHNA and CDR2 is YSLEER. The CDR3 sequence: CASSLGMGTYEQYF. The CDR3 coding sequence is TGCGCCAGCAGCCTCGGGATGGGGACCTACGAGCAGTACTTC.